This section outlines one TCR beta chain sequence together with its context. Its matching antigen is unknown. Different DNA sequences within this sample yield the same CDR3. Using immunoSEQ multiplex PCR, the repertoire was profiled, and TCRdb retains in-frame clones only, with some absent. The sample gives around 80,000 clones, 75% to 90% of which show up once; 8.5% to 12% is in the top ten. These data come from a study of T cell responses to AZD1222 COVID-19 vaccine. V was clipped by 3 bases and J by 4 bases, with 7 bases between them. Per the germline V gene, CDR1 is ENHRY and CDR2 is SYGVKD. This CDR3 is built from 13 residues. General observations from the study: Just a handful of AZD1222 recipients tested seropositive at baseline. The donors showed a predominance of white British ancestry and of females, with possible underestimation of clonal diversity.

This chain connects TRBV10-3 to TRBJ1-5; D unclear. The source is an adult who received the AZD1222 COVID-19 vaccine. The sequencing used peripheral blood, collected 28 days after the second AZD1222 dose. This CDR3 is CAISETGNQPQHF. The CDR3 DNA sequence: TGTGCCATCAGTGAAACGGGTAATCAGCCCCAGCATTTT.